The next 16 T cell receptor beta chains were all read from a single sample in a study of beta chain features in type 1 diabetes. Sequenced material consisted of expressed TCRB transcripts (all of the isolated RNA was reverse transcribed). The repertoire was sequenced with immunoSEQ multiplex PCR; TCRdb's copy has only in-frame clones and lacks some. This sample has about 260,000 clones; 24% occur once, and the top ten carry 0.012%. No antigen has been identified for these receptors. General study points: TCRB CDR3 length was moderately but significantly reduced in all four CD4+ subsets of Type 1 diabetes patients.

Source material: naive CD4+ T cells from blood. These receptors all stem from a woman in her 30s with type 1 diabetes.

J is TRBJ1-2 and V is TRBV30; TRBD1 might be the D (6 bases). Germline-derived CDR1 and CDR2 are GTSNPN and SVGIG (reference sequence). V lost 0 bases to trimming and J lost 5 bases, with 10 bases between them. CDR3 length: 13 residues. CDR3 sequence (DNA): TGTGCCTGGAGTGTGGGGGGGCGGTATGGCTACACCTTC. Translation gives CAWSVGGRYGYTF.

The rearrangement links TRBV7-9 to TRBJ2-7; D is perhaps TRBD2 (5 bases). The CDR3 length is 15 residues. Trimming removed 1 base from V and 0 bases from J, with 10 bases in between. Germline CDR1 is SEHNR and CDR2 is FQNEAQ (reference sequence). CDR3 coding DNA: TGTGCCAGCAGCTTAGAAACTAGAAGCTCCTACGAGCAGTACTTC. Translated: CASSLETRSSYEQYF.

This clone was counted only a few times. The chain employs TRBV2 and TRBJ2-1, with D tentatively TRBD2 (6 bases). Germline V CDR1 and CDR2: SNHLY, FYNNEI. The CDR3 is made up of 15 amino acids. Trimming stripped 6 bases from V and 0 bases from J, with 12 bases between. CDR3 sequence reads: CASRAGKSSYNEQFF. The CDR3 DNA sequence: TGTGCCAGCAGAGCGGGCAAGAGCTCCTACAATGAGCAGTTCTTC.

V and J are TRBV9 and TRBJ2-6; TRBD1 agrees at 7 bases. Germline CDR1 and CDR2: SGDLS and YYNGEE. The CDR3 has 15 amino acids. The V and J ends lost 4 bases and 2 bases, in that order; junction bases with no gene match: 3. Written as DNA, the CDR3 is TGTGCCAGCAGCCCAGACAGGGCTGGGGCCAACGTCCTGACTTTC. Translated: CASSPDRAGANVLTF.

This clone was counted only a few times. The V and J genes are TRBV7-2 and TRBJ2-7; D might be TRBD2 (5 bases). The CDR3 totals 14 residues. Germline V gene sequence: CDR1 SGHTA, CDR2 FQGNSA. The V end was cut by 4 bases, the J end by 2 bases, with 12 bases between. CDR3 in DNA: TGTGCCAGCAGCTCAAGACGGGATCCCTACGAGCAGTACTTC. It encodes CASSSRRDPYEQYF.

This sequence joins TRBV5-1 and TRBJ2-5; 10 bases are a match to TRBD2. Per the germline V gene, CDR1 is SGHRS and CDR2 is YFSETQ. This CDR3 has 16 amino acids. Germline trimming cut 2 bases from V and 3 bases from J; bases unmatched to any gene: 7. DNA for the CDR3: TGCGCCAGCAGCTTCAGCGGGAGGGCCTCTGAAGAGACCCAGTACTTC. It codes for CASSFSGRASEETQYF.

This chain connects TRBV6-5 to TRBJ1-1; 7 nucleotides align to TRBD1. The V gene end was trimmed by 4 bases and the J gene end by 3 bases; junction bases not matched to a gene: 2. The CDR3 contains 13 residues. In germline, CDR1 is MNHEY, CDR2 SVGAGI. The CDR3 region has the DNA TGTGCCAGCAGTTTCGACAGGGACACTGAAGCTTTCTTT. This encodes CASSFDRDTEAFF.

This rearrangement joins TRBV19 to TRBJ2-7; perhaps TRBD1 as D (6 bases). The germline gives CDR1 LNHDA, CDR2 SQIVND (reference sequence). This CDR3 contains 13 residues. V was trimmed by 9 bases and J by 1 base, leaving 13 bases between them. The CDR3 is CASNGGLSYEQYF. The CDR3 DNA reads TGTGCCAGCAATGGGGGCTTATCCTACGAGCAGTACTTC.

This clone was seen a few times. The genes are TRBV28 and TRBJ1-5; D remains unclear. There are 15 residues in the CDR3. Germline CDR1 and CDR2: MDHEN and SYDVKM. V was trimmed by 5 bases and J by 5 bases, leaving 16 bases between them. The CDR3 nucleotides are TGTGCCAGCAGTCCCGAGGGAGGGTGGGATCAGCCCCAGCATTTT. Its protein product is CASSPEGGWDQPQHF. The full variable domain, in which reference TRBV28 and TRBJ1-5 provide the parts outside the CDR3, is DVKVTQSSRYLVKRTGEKVFLECVQDMDHENMFWYRQDPGLGLRLIYFSYDVKMKEKGDIPEGYSVSREKKERFSLILESASTNQTSMYLCASSPEGGWDQPQHFGDGTRLSIL.

The genes are TRBV19 and TRBJ1-2; 9 bases fit TRBD1. V shed 10 bases and J 8 bases; nucleotides not matched to a gene: 11. Per germline, CDR1 LNHDA and CDR2 SQIVND (reference sequence). The CDR3 is 13 residues long. The CDR3 here is CATKGDRVFGYTF. The DNA for the CDR3 is TGTGCCACCAAGGGGGACAGGGTCTTCGGCTACACCTTC.

A few counts support this clone. The rearrangement joins TRBV7-8 to TRBJ1-1; D may be TRBD1 (5 bases). The CDR3 sequence is 15 residues long. Germline assignment: CDR1 SGHVS and CDR2 FQNEAQ. V was trimmed by 2 bases and J by 6 bases, leaving 16 bases between them. CDR3 sequence: CASSLLEGWSSEAFF. CDR3 nucleotides: TGTGCCAGCAGCTTATTGGAGGGGTGGTCTTCTGAAGCTTTCTTT. Full variable domain (missing parts from reference TRBV7-8 and TRBJ1-1): GAGVSQSPRYKVAKRGQDVALRCDPISGHVSLFWYQQALGQGPEFLTYFQNEAQLDKSGLPSDRFFAERPEGSVSTLKIQRTQQEDSAVYLCASSLLEGWSSEAFFGQGTRLTVV.

V and J are TRBV30 and TRBJ1-2; 8 bases are shared with TRBD1. CDR1 and CDR2 from the germline V gene are GTSNPN and SVGIG (reference sequence). J gave up 2 bases and V 4 bases, and 15 bases lay outside the gene matches. The CDR3 spans 17 residues. The CDR3 DNA reads as TGTGCCTGGAACCTTGGCCAGGGGGCTTTTCGGAACTATGGCTACACCTTC. Translation: CAWNLGQGAFRNYGYTF.

The chain couples TRBV27 to TRBJ2-1; 10 bases align to TRBD2. Germline loops: CDR1 MNHEY, CDR2 SMNVEV (reference sequence). The ends lost 6 bases at V and 5 bases at J; junction bases unmatched: 7. The CDR3 sequence is 15 residues long. The CDR3 protein is CASSWTSGFHNEQFF. CDR3 sequence (DNA): TGTGCCAGCAGCTGGACTAGCGGCTTCCACAATGAGCAGTTCTTC.

V gene TRBV7-3 combines with J gene TRBJ2-1; 12 positions agree with TRBD1. The junction had 11 bases not matched to a gene; V was cut back by 0 bases and J by 8 bases. The length of the CDR3 is 18 residues. Germline CDR1 SGHTA, CDR2 FQGTGA. The CDR3 region has the DNA TGTGCCAGCAGCTTAACGAGATGGGACAGGGGGCATAGCGATGAGCAGTTCTTC. Translation gives CASSLTRWDRGHSDEQFF.

This clone has just a few counts. The rearrangement links TRBV28 to TRBJ1-5; no definite D call. V shed 8 bases and J shed 9 bases, with 20 bases lying between them. The length of the CDR3 is 14 residues. Germline lookup yields CDR1 MDHEN and CDR2 SYDVKM. CDR3 region: CASLGGQDSGPQHF. The DNA for the CDR3 is TGTGCCAGCCTCGGCGGGCAGGACTCTGGGCCCCAGCATTTT.

J is TRBJ2-3 and V is TRBV6-6, with D unclear. Germline lookup yields CDR1 MNHNY and CDR2 SVGAGI (reference sequence). With 5 bases removed from V and 2 bases from J, the gap between germline ends came to 5 bases. The CDR3 covers 12 residues. CDR3 coding DNA: TGTGCCAGCAGTACAGACACAGATACGCAGTATTTT. Its translation: CASSTDTDTQYF.